This TCR beta chain was obtained from a study of cytomegalovirus exposure and HLA in healthy donors. The CDR3 extends over 14 amino acids. In germline, CDR1 is MDHEN, CDR2 SYDVKM. V shed 5 bases and J shed 1 base, with 11 bases lying between them. Use of 60 Vbeta and 13 Jbeta primers characterized the PCR. Measured with immunoSEQ multiplex PCR; TCRdb has only the in-frame clones, and not every one. Seen here are around 150,000 clones, over 70% observed once, and the top ten hold 1.2% to 1.5%. The sequencing input was PBMCs. The chain joins TRBV28 to TRBJ1-2; D gene ambiguous. This TCR derives from a middle-aged woman in good health and CMV-seronegative. CDR3 nucleotides: TGTGCCAGCAGTGTAATCGAGAGTAACTATGGCTACACCTTC. Residues: CASSVIESNYGYTF.